This T cell receptor (beta chain) was recorded in a study of blood T cell repertoires in COVID-19. Participant age was roughly 18 to 89 years, and participants resided in about 25 US areas. Grouping used clinical history reported by participants in a survey and questionnaire. Study processing details: Amplifying reference gene primers gave estimates of nucleated cell counts. TCRdb's copy holds only in-frame clones and misses some; the assay was immunoSEQ multiplex PCR. V and J calls and clone size are given by that table; D and trimming were obtained from the DNA. The data show approximately 340,000 clones, with roughly nine tenths seen just once and 0.8% to 0.9% held by the top ten. With 8 bases removed from V and 8 bases from J, the gap between germline ends came to 12 bases. The CDR3 spans 11 residues.

The clonotype comes from a woman in her thirties or forties who had been exposed to COVID-19. The sequenced sample was PBMCs or T cells enriched from blood (not recorded which). V usage is TRBV12-3 or TRBV12-4 and J usage is TRBJ1-1; possibly TRBD1 for D (5 bases). In nucleotides, the CDR3 is TGTGCCAGCCTTGACGGGGGGGAAGCTTTCTTT. This translates into CASLDGGEAFF.